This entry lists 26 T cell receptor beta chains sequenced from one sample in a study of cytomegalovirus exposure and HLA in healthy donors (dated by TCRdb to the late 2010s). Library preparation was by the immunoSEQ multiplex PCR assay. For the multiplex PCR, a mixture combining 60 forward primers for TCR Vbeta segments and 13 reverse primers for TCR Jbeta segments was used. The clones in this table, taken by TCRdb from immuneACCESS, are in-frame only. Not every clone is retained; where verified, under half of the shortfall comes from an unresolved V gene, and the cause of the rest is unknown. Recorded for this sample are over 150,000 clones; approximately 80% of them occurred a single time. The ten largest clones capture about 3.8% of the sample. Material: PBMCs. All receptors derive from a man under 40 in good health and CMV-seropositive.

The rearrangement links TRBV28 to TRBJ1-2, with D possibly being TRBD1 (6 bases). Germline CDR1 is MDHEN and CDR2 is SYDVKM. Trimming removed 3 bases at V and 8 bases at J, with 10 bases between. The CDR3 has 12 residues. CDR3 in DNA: TGTGCCAGCAGTTTCCACAGGGACGGCTACACCTTC. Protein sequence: CASSFHRDGYTF.

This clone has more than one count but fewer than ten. The chain's CDR3 is CAWATGEGQPQHF. DNA of the CDR3: TGTGCCTGGGCGACAGGGGAGGGCCAGCCCCAGCATTTT. This chain uses TRBV30 with TRBJ1-5, with 8 bases matching TRBD1. In germline, CDR1 is GTSNPN, CDR2 SVGIG (reference sequence). V lost 5 bases, J lost 7 bases, and 7 bases stayed unmatched. The CDR3 length is 13 residues.

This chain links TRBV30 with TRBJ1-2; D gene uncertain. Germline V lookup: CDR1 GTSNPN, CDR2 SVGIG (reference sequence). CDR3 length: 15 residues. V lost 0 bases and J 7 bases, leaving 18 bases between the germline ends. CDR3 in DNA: TGTGCCTGGAGTGTCAGTGGGGAGGGAGGCAGTGGCTACACCTTC. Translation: CAWSVSGEGGSGYTF.

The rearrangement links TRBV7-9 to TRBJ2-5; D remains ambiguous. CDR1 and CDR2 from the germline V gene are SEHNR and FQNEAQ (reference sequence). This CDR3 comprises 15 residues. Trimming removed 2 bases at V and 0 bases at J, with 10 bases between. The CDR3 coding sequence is TGTGCCAGCAGCTTATCCCACACGTACCAAGAGACCCAGTACTTC. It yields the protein CASSLSHTYQETQYF.

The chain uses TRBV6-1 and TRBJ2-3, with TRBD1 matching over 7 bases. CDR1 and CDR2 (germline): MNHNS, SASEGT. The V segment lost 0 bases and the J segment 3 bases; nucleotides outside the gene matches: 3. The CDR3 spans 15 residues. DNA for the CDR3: TGTGCCAGCAGTGAAGCGATACAGGGGACAGATACGCAGTATTTT. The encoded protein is CASSEAIQGTDTQYF.

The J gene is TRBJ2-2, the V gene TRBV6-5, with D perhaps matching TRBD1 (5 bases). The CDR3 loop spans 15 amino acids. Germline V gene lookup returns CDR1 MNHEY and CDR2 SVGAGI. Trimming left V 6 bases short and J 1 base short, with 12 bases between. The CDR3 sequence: CASSPGILNTGELFF. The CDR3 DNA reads TGTGCCAGCAGCCCAGGGATATTGAACACCGGGGAGCTGTTTTTT.

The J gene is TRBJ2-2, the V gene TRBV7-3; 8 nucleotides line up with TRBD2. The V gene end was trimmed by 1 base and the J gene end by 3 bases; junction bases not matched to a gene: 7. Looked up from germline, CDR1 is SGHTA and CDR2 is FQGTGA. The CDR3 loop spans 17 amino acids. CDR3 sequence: CASSLKGRGADTGELFF. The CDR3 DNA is TGTGCCAGCAGCTTAAAAGGGCGGGGGGCCGACACCGGGGAGCTGTTTTTT.

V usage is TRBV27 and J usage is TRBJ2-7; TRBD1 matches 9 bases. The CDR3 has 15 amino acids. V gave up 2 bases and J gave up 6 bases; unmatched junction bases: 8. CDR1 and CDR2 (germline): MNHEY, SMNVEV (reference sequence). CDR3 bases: TGTGCCAGCAGTTTAGGCGGGACAGGGTTCGTCGAGCAGTACTTC. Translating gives CASSLGGTGFVEQYF.

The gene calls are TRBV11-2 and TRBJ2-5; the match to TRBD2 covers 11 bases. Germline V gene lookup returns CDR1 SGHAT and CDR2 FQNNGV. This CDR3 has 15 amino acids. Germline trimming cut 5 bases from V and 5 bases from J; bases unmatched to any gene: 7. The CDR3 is CASSGSGGAGETQYF. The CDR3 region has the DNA TGTGCCAGCAGCGGTAGCGGGGGGGCCGGGGAGACCCAGTACTTC.

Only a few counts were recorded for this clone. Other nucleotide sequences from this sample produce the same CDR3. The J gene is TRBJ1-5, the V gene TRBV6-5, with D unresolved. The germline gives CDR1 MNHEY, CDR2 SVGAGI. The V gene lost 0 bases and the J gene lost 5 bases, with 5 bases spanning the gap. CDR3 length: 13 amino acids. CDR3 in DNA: TGTGCCAGCAGTTACTCCGGGGATCAGCCCCAGCATTTT. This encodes CASSYSGDQPQHF.

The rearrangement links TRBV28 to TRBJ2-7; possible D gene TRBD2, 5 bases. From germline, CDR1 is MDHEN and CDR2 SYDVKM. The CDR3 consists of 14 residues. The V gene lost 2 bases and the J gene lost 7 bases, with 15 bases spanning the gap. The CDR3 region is CASSLRQVTKEQYF. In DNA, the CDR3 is TGTGCCAGCAGTTTACGTCAGGTGACTAAAGAGCAGTACTTC.

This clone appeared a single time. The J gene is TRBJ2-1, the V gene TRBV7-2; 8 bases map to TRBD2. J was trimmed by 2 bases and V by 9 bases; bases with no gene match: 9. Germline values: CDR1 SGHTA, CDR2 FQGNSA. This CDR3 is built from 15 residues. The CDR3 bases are TGTGCCAGTAAACCGGGACTAGGCCCCTACAATGAGCAGTTCTTC. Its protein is CASKPGLGPYNEQFF.

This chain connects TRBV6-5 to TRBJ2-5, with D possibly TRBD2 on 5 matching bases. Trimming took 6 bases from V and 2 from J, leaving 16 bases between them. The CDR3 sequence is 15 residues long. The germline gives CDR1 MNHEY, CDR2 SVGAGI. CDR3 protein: CASSNPEGIQETQYF. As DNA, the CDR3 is TGTGCCAGCAGCAACCCCGAGGGAATTCAAGAGACCCAGTACTTC.

CDR3 in amino acids: CASSLPGQPQHF. DNA for the CDR3: TGTGCCAGCAGTTTACCAGGCCAGCCCCAGCATTTT. V and J are TRBV28 and TRBJ1-5, with no clear D. Germline V gene lookup returns CDR1 MDHEN and CDR2 SYDVKM. Trimming shortened V by 2 bases and J by 7 bases, and 6 bases separated the two germline ends. The CDR3 sequence is 12 residues long.

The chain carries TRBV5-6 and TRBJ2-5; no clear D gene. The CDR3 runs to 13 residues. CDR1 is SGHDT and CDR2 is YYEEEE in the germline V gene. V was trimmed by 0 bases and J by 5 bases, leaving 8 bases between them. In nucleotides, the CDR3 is TGTGCCAGCAGCTTGGTTGCAACTGAGACCCAGTACTTC. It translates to CASSLVATETQYF. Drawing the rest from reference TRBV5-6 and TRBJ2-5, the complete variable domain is DAGVTQSPTHLIKTRGQQVTLRCSPKSGHDTVSWYQQALGQGPQFIFQYYEEEERQRGNFPDRFSGHQFPNYSSELNVNALLLGDSALYLCASSLVATETQYFGPGTRLLVL.

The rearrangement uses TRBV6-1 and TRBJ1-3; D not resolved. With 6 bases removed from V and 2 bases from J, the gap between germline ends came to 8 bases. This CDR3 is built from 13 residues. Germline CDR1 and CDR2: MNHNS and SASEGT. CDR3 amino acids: CASRLPAGNTIYF. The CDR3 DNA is TGTGCCAGCAGGCTCCCGGCTGGAAACACCATATATTTT.

The CDR3 coding sequence is TGTGCCAGCAGTTTAAGACAGGGGATGGATGAAAAACTGTTTTTT. Translation: CASSLRQGMDEKLFF. The chain recombines TRBV28 with TRBJ1-4, with 8 bases lining up with TRBD1. V lost 2 bases to trimming and J lost 6 bases; unmatched junction nucleotides: 5. The CDR3 is 15 residues long. Per the germline V gene, CDR1 is MDHEN and CDR2 is SYDVKM.

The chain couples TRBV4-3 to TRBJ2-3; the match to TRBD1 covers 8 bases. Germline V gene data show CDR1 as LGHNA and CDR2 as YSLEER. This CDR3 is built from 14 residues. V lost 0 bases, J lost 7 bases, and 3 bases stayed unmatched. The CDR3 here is CASSQERDRNTQYF. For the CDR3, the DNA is TGCGCCAGCAGCCAAGAAAGGGACAGGAATACGCAGTATTTT.

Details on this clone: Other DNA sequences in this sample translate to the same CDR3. Here the CDR3 DNA reads TGTGCCAGCTCACCGGGACAGTCCTACGAGCAGTACTTC. This translates into CASSPGQSYEQYF. The chain recombines TRBV18 with TRBJ2-7; 7 bases match TRBD1. The CDR3 loop spans 13 amino acids. Per the germline V gene, CDR1 is KGHSH and CDR2 is LQKENI. Losses at the gene ends were 3 bases for V and 1 base for J; bases not matched to a gene: 0.

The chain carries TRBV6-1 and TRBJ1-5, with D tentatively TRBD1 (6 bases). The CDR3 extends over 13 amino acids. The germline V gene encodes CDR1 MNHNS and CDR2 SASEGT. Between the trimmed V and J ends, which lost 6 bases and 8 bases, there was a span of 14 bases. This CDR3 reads CASRNGRGEPQHF. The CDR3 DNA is TGTGCCAGCAGGAACGGCAGGGGTGAGCCCCAGCATTTT.

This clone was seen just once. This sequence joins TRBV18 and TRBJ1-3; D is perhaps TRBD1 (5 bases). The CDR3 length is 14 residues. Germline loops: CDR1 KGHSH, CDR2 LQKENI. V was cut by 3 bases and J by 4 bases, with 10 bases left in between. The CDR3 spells CASSPAGHGNTIYF. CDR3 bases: TGTGCCAGCTCACCGGCGGGGCACGGAAACACCATATATTTT.

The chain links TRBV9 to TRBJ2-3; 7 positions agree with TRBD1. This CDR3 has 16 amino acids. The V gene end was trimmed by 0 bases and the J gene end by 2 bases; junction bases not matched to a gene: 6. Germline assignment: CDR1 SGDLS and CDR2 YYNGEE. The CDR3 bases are TGTGCCAGCAGCGTAGATGAGGGGGCAGACACAGATACGCAGTATTTT. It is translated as CASSVDEGADTDTQYF.

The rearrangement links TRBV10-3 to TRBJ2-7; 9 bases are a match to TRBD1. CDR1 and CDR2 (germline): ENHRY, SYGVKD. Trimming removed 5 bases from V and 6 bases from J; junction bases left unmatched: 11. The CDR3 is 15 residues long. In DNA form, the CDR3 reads TGTGCCATCAGTAACCAGGGGACAGGGTATCGCGAGCAGTACTTC. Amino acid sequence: CAISNQGTGYREQYF.

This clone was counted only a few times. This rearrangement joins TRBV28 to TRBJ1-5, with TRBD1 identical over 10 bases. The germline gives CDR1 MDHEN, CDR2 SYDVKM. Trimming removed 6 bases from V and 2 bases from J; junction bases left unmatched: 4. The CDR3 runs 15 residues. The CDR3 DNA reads TGTGCCAGCAGGTCCGGGACAGGGGGCAATCAGCCCCAGCATTTT. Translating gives CASRSGTGGNQPQHF.

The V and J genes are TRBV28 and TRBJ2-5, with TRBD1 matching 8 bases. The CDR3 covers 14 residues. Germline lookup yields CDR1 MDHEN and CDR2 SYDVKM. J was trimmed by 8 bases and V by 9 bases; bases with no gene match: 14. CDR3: CASSTQGALRTQYF. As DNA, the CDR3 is TGTGCCAGTTCTACTCAGGGGGCACTAAGAACCCAGTACTTC.

CDR3 nucleotides: TGTGCCAGCAGTTCGTGGGACAGGGTGGGGTACGAGCAGTACTTC. Amino acids: CASSSWDRVGYEQYF. The chain recombines TRBV27 with TRBJ2-7; 9 nucleotides match TRBD1. The length of the CDR3 is 15 residues. The germline CDR1 and CDR2 sequences are MNHEY and SMNVEV (reference sequence). After removal of 4 bases from V and 4 bases from J, the junction contained 8 bases not matched to a gene.